A selection of T cell receptor beta chains follows, all from one sample in a study of blood T cell repertoires in COVID-19. Clones were read by immunoSEQ multiplex PCR, and TCRdb kept only the in-frame ones, dropping some. The table shows hundreds of thousands of clones, with roughly 83% occurring only once. Input material: peripheral blood. The source is a man aged 40-50 years with acute or convalescent COVID-19. Both conserved end residues are part of each CDR3. Each record gives: J gene, clone size, V gene, D gene, CDR3 protein, CDR3 DNA. A D gene is named only where the DNA matches it firmly. Only some rows state a clone size, as once, few, many or a class for expanded clones.

TRBJ1-1 - TRBV29-1 - CSVESVPGTEAFF TGCAGCGTTGAATCGGTTCCGGGCACTGAAGCTTTCTTT
TRBJ1-6 - TRBV11-2 - CASSPLGQPNSPLHF TGTGCCAGCAGCCCCCTGGGCCAGCCTAATTCACCCCTCCACTTT
TRBJ1-4 - TRBV27 - CASRYRSGEKLFF TGTGCCAGCCGATACCGGTCCGGGGAAAAACTGTTTTTT
TRBJ1-1 few TRBV27 TRBD1 CASSAGQGARTEAFF TGTGCCAGCAGTGCGGGACAGGGGGCGCGGACTGAAGCTTTCTTT
TRBJ1-4 - TRBV4-2 TRBD1 CASSPGQALNEKLFF TGTGCCAGCAGCCCCGGACAGGCGCTTAATGAAAAACTGTTTTTT
TRBJ1-5 - TRBV5-1 TRBD1 CASSLGQGINQPQHF TGCGCCAGCAGCTTGGGACAGGGTATCAATCAGCCCCAGCATTTT
TRBJ2-7 few TRBV5-4 TRBD1 CALGVQGEIYEQYF TGTGCCCTCGGGGTGCAGGGGGAGATCTACGAGCAGTACTTC
TRBJ1-2 - TRBV30 - CAWSVPTVDGYTF TGTGCCTGGAGTGTACCCACTGTGGATGGCTACACCTTC
TRBJ2-7 - TRBV5-1 TRBD2 CASSLVAGAYEQYF TGCGCCAGCAGCTTGGTTGCGGGGGCCTACGAGCAGTACTTC
TRBJ2-2 once TRBV10-3 TRBD2 CAISESGGSNTGELFF TGTGCCATCAGTGAGTCTGGCGGGAGTAACACCGGGGAGCTGTTTTTT
TRBJ2-7 - TRBV6-5 TRBD1 CASSRQGAREQYF TGTGCCAGCAGCAGGCAGGGGGCGCGGGAGCAGTACTTC
TRBJ2-2 - TRBV12-3/TRBV12-4 - CASSLPVTGELFF TGTGCCAGCAGTTTGCCGGTCACCGGGGAGCTGTTTTTT
TRBJ1-4 - TRBV27 - CASSSAGDGEKLFF TGTGCCAGCAGTTCGGCAGGGGATGGAGAAAAACTGTTTTTT
TRBJ1-5 - TRBV28 - CASSPPGGSNQPQHF TGTGCCAGCAGTCCCCCCGGCGGTAGCAATCAGCCCCAGCATTTT
TRBJ2-1 few TRBV11-2 - CASSLNRGSHNEQFF TGTGCCAGCAGCTTAAATCGTGGGAGTCACAATGAGCAGTTCTTC
TRBJ1-4 once TRBV4-3 - CASSEGHNNEKLFF TGCGCCAGCAGCGAAGGACATAATAATGAAAAACTGTTTTTT